The 5 T cell receptor beta chains listed next were all sequenced from one sample in a study of control samples from healthy donors and cancer patients. Sequencing was performed with immunoSEQ multiplex PCR; in TCRdb, only in-frame clones are kept and a portion is missing. The sample carries about 41,000 clones, roughly 94% recorded once. Sequences were obtained from blood. The origin of the receptors is a man between 60 and 70 years old in good health.

The chain is built from TRBV10-1 and TRBJ2-3; 9 bases agree with TRBD2. With V trimmed by 2 bases and J by 6 bases, 6 bases remained unmatched. The CDR3 has 15 amino acids. The V gene's germline CDR1 is WNHNN and CDR2 SYGVQD (reference sequence). Here the CDR3 reads CASSEGVAGVDTQYF. CDR3 sequence (DNA): TGCGCCAGCAGTGAGGGGGTAGCGGGAGTGGATACGCAGTATTTT.

The chain links TRBV4-2 to TRBJ1-2, with a possible D match to TRBD1 (6 bases). CDR1 and CDR2 (germline): LGHNA, YNFKEQ. The CDR3 has 14 residues. Trimming took 0 bases from V and 8 from J, leaving 13 bases between them. This CDR3 is CASSQDRGVGGYTF. CDR3 nucleotide sequence: TGTGCCAGCAGCCAAGATAGGGGGGTCGGGGGCTACACCTTC.

V gene TRBV10-3 combines with J gene TRBJ2-7; 11 bases are shared with TRBD2. CDR1 is ENHRY, CDR2 SYGVKD, per germline. This CDR3 spans 14 amino acids. The V and J ends lost 6 bases and 0 bases, in that order; junction bases with no gene match: 1. CDR3 sequence: CAIRGLADSYEQYF. CDR3 sequence (DNA): TGTGCCATCAGGGGACTAGCGGACTCCTACGAGCAGTACTTC.

V is TRBV4-1 and J is TRBJ2-1; 14 bases are a match to TRBD2. Looked up from germline, CDR1 is MGHRA and CDR2 is YSYEKL. CDR3 length: 20 residues. The V gene end was trimmed by 6 bases and the J gene end by 1 base; junction bases not matched to a gene: 14. DNA of the CDR3: TGCGCCAGCAGGGATCTCGCCGGGACTAGCGGGAGTGGGTCCTACAATGAGCAGTTCTTC. Amino acids: CASRDLAGTSGSGSYNEQFF.

The rearrangement links TRBV6-5 to TRBJ2-1; D is unclear. The V end lost 7 bases, the J end lost 1 base, and 8 bases lay between the germline ends. The CDR3 contains 13 residues. CDR1 and CDR2 from the germline V gene are MNHEY and SVGAGI. CDR3 coding DNA: TGTGCCAGCAACTTACGGTCCTACAATGAGCAGTTCTTC. Encoded protein: CASNLRSYNEQFF.